The entry that follows covers one TCR beta chain sequence. Its target is not known. Sequencing used immunoSEQ multiplex PCR; TCRdb keeps in-frame clones, though not all of them. In the table there are roughly 70,000 clones, approximately 81% of which are singletons. This entry is derived from a study of OX40 agonist ivuxolimab in advanced cancers. Findings and limits, study-wide: Among T cells, CD8+ cells averaged more expanded clones than CD4+ cells. The work left the antigen specificity of expanded peripheral T cells undetermined. Among the lowest levels of clonal expansion were found in partial responders at 0.1-3.0 mg/kg.

Germline CDR1 SGHAT, CDR2 FQNNGV. The CDR3 is 14 residues long. V gave up 5 bases and J gave up 10 bases; unmatched junction bases: 9. The chain joins TRBV11-2 to TRBJ1-4; 8 nucleotides agree with TRBD1. The sequences come from CD4+ or CD8+ T cells sorted from blood, collected in a trial of the OX40 agonist ivuxolimab. The origin of this receptor is an adult with an advanced solid tumor such as melanoma, head and neck, liver or kidney cancer. The CDR3 DNA reads TGTGCCAGCAGCCCCCAGGGGGCGTCTGGAAAACTGTTTTTT. This codes for CASSPQGASGKLFF.